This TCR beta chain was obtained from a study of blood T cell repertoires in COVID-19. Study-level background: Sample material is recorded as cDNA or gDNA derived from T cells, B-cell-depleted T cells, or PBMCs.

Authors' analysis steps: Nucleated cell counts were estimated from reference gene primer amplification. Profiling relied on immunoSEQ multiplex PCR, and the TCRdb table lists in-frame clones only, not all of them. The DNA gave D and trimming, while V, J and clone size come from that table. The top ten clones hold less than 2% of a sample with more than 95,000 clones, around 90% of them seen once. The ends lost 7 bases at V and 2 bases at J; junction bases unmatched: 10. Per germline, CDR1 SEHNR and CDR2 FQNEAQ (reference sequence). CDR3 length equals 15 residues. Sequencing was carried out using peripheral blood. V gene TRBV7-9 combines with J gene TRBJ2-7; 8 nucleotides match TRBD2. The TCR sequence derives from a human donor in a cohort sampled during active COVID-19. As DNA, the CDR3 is TGTGCCAGCACCTACTCGGGCGGGGGGACCTACGAGCAGTACTTC. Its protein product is CASTYSGGGTYEQYF.